This is a list of T cell receptor beta chains from one sample in a study of neurological immune-mediated disorders. TCRdb re-derived calls from the 5' RACE reads in MiXCR, one entry per CDR3 protein. The sample yields more than 15,000 distinct CDR3 sequences, 11% to 15% seen once. Sample: CD4+ T cells from blood. Source of these receptors: a woman aged 55-69 years with HTLV-1-associated myelopathy (HAM/TSP). CDR3s include the opening cysteine and the closing phenylalanine or tryptophan. Each record gives: clone size, D gene, J gene, V gene, CDR3 protein, CDR3 DNA. D genes are given only for firm matches. The size field is filled for only some rows; it gives once, few, many or a size class.

abundance: many; d_gene: TRBD2; j_gene: TRBJ2-2; v_gene: TRBV3-1; CDR3aa: CASSRFPTSGNTGELFF; CDR3nt: TGTGCCAGCAGCCGGTTCCCGACTAGCGGGAACACCGGGGAGCTGTTTTTT
abundance: many; d_gene: NA; j_gene: TRBJ2-7; v_gene: TRBV5-1; CDR3aa: CASSLAGTGTYEQYF; CDR3nt: TGCGCCAGCAGCTTGGCCGGGACCGGGACCTACGAGCAGTACTTC
abundance: NA; d_gene: NA; j_gene: TRBJ2-1; v_gene: TRBV29-1; CDR3aa: CSPQGGDYNEQFF; CDR3nt: TGCAGCCCCCAGGGGGGAGACTACAATGAGCAGTTCTTC
abundance: many; d_gene: NA; j_gene: TRBJ1-1; v_gene: TRBV10-3; CDR3aa: CAISESTKNTEAFF; CDR3nt: TGTGCCATCAGTGAGTCGACTAAGAACACTGAAGCTTTCTTT
abundance: many; d_gene: NA; j_gene: TRBJ2-1; v_gene: TRBV6-5; CDR3aa: CASSYSDTNRRYNEQFF; CDR3nt: TGTGCCAGCAGTTACTCGGACACTAACCGACGCTACAATGAGCAGTTCTTC
abundance: many; d_gene: NA; j_gene: TRBJ2-7; v_gene: TRBV6-6; CDR3aa: CASSYSVTTPRDEQYF; CDR3nt: TGTGCCAGCAGTTACTCGGTAACGACCCCCAGGGATGAGCAGTACTTC
abundance: many; d_gene: TRBD1; j_gene: TRBJ2-3; v_gene: TRBV30; CDR3aa: CAWIRDRGTTDTQYF; CDR3nt: TGTGCCTGGATTCGGGACAGGGGAACCACAGATACGCAGTATTTT
abundance: many; d_gene: NA; j_gene: TRBJ2-7; v_gene: TRBV5-1; CDR3aa: CASSHPLGQATSYEQYF; CDR3nt: TGCGCCAGCAGCCATCCTTTGGGGCAGGCGACCTCCTACGAGCAGTACTTC
abundance: many; d_gene: TRBD1; j_gene: TRBJ1-1; v_gene: TRBV14; CDR3aa: CASSQVGQVMPEAFF; CDR3nt: TGTGCCAGCAGCCAAGTGGGACAGGTTATGCCTGAAGCTTTCTTT
abundance: NA; d_gene: NA; j_gene: TRBJ1-4; v_gene: TRBV20-1; CDR3aa: CSAYRDNEKLFF; CDR3nt: TGCAGTGCCTACAGGGACAATGAAAAACTGTTTTTT
abundance: NA; d_gene: NA; j_gene: TRBJ1-2; v_gene: TRBV20-1; CDR3aa: CSASPGTGREYGYTF; CDR3nt: TGCAGTGCTAGCCCGGGGACCGGGAGGGAGTATGGCTACACCTTC
abundance: NA; d_gene: TRBD2; j_gene: TRBJ2-1; v_gene: TRBV7-9; CDR3aa: CASSPRTSGPYNEQFF; CDR3nt: TGTGCCAGCAGCCCCCGGACTAGCGGGCCATACAATGAGCAGTTCTTC
abundance: many; d_gene: TRBD1; j_gene: TRBJ2-1; v_gene: TRBV6-2/TRBV6-3; CDR3aa: CASSNSRQGGRDNEQFF; CDR3nt: TGTGCCAGCAGTAACTCTCGACAGGGTGGAAGGGACAATGAGCAGTTCTTC
abundance: many; d_gene: TRBD2; j_gene: TRBJ2-3; v_gene: TRBV5-6; CDR3aa: CASSLAGSGSTDTQYF; CDR3nt: TGTGCCAGCAGCTTGGCAGGTAGCGGGAGCACAGATACGCAGTATTTT
abundance: few; d_gene: NA; j_gene: TRBJ2-3; v_gene: TRBV7-2; CDR3aa: CASSFYICSARVGDTQYF; CDR3nt: NA
abundance: many; d_gene: TRBD1; j_gene: TRBJ2-7; v_gene: TRBV7-2; CDR3aa: CASSPHGTGTYEQYF; CDR3nt: TGTGCCAGCAGCCCCCACGGGACAGGGACCTACGAGCAGTACTTC